This paragraph covers one T cell receptor (beta chain) sequence. There is no known antigen for this receptor. Base qualities were left out, and no much larger clone turns up one base away. The data belong to a study of blood T cells in healthy people across ages (dated by TCRdb to between 2014 and 2016). Background for the entire study: Template switching captured roughly one uniquely barcoded TCR beta cDNA molecule per two T cells in model experiments. To track age-related changes in TCR beta repertoire diversity, the study relied on deep sequencing normalized with unique cDNA molecular identifiers. The donors were divided into four age groups: young (average 16 years), middle-aged (over 35), aged (approximately 64) and long-lived (about 90). To avoid experimental bias, donors of different ages were distributed randomly across sequencing lanes. Using the same blood draw, the study looked at two additional independent replicas of 1 million unique cDNA reads for two donors, one aged 18 to 30 and the other aged 80 or older. Overall results and qualifications from the work: There was a strong correlation between observed TCR beta diversity and the percentage of naive T cells measured by flow cytometry. Estimates of total diversity based on one million sequenced T cells were considered lower bounds and underestimates. The long-lived group showed more naive CD4+ T cells, fewer expanded clones and increased TCR diversity than the aged group, suggesting age selection. As age increased, observed TCR beta diversity per million T cells dropped in a roughly linear way, and a significant reduction was already evident by age about 36. Since profiling was done on bulk unsorted PBMCs, naive and antigen-experienced compartments could not be conclusively compared. Because the CMV infection status of the donors was unknown, age-related changes in expanded clonotypes may potentially have been confounded.

Library preparation was by 5' RACE. The listed sequencing device is Illumina HiSeq 2500. A second PCR of roughly 7 to 12 cycles was run with a J-beta primer mix and a sample-barcoded 5' primer. A template-switch 5' adaptor carrying 12 random nucleotides introduced a unique molecular identifier onto each TCR beta cDNA molecule. At least 2.5 million CDR3-containing paired-end reads were obtained from each sample. First-strand cDNA synthesis was performed from all RNA using the Mint cDNA synthesis kit, with priming by a TRBC-specific oligonucleotide. Following uracil-DNA glycosylase treatment, all cDNA underwent a first 18-cycle PCR with the universal primers M1SS and BC2_uni_R. Regarding the original processing steps: Each sample was normalized by randomly selecting 1 million high-quality reads, each carrying a distinct molecular identifier. Reads with shared molecular identifiers were discarded instead of being binned into consensus sequences. MiTCR, set to a Q25 quality threshold and the strictest error-elimination algorithm, was used for CDR3 identification, clonotype clustering and error correction. Lower-bound total TCR beta diversity was estimated with a nonparametric unseen species model using Euler transformation. TCRdb passed the public sequencing reads through fastp at Q25 and MiXCR, retaining productive beta sequences. Rows with a matching CDR3 protein are joined into one entry that keeps the most common DNA and genes. The V and J calls, along with clone size, are taken from TCRdb and not from the paper's own processing. Across this sample there are hundreds of thousands of distinct CDR3 sequences, with over 40% seen only once. Less than 15% of the sample is in the top ten clones.

The 39 donors, aged about 6 to 100 years, were systemically healthy Caucasian individuals from Russia. About 9.1 milliliters of peripheral blood were collected from each donor into EDTA-treated Vacutainer tubes. Ficoll-Paque density-gradient centrifugation was used to isolate PBMCs, with at least 7 million per sample. Trizol reagent was used to extract total RNA from the PBMCs, yielding at least 6 micrograms per sample. Naive CD45RAhigh/CD27high T cell percentages were measured by flow cytometry on a PBMC aliquot from every donor. The CDR3 measures 14 amino acids from cysteine to phenylalanine. CDR3 DNA is the only sequence kept; it has 42 bases, read in frame from the first base. Deletion took 3 bases off V and 4 bases off J, with a span of 12 bases between the germline ends.

The sequence came from a woman older than 75 in good health. The chain links TRBV12-3 or TRBV12-4 with TRBJ1-2; a tentative D match to TRBD1 spans 5 bases. Sequenced material: blood. DNA sequence: TGTGCCAGCAGTTTCGGGACGGAGGCCTATGGCTACACCTTC. Translated, this gives CASSFGTEAYGYTF.